This TCR beta chain was sequenced in a study of blood T cell repertoires in COVID-19. Study-wide background: The analysed material was cDNA or gDNA that came from T cells, B-cell-depleted T cells, or PBMCs.

Looked up from germline, CDR1 is LNHNV and CDR2 is YYDKDF (reference sequence). Trimming took 0 bases from V and 6 from J, leaving 23 bases between them. The CDR3 runs to 18 residues. In the study's own analysis: Estimated nucleated cell counts came from reference gene primer amplification. Assay: immunoSEQ multiplex PCR; the TCRdb copy retains only in-frame clones and omits some. V, J and clone size were drawn from that table, and D and trimming were deduced from the DNA. The repertoire includes around 110,000 clones, 75% to 95% of them detected once, and less than 2% sits in the top ten. The source material was peripheral blood. The rearrangement joins TRBV15 to TRBJ1-1, with a weak D call TRBD1 (5 bases). This TCR derives from a human donor with active COVID-19. The donor label of this sample is uncertain. The CDR3 DNA follows: TGTGCCACCAGCAGAGATCTGCGGGGCAGGGTCGTCTCCTCTGAAGCTTTCTTT. This encodes CATSRDLRGRVVSSEAFF.